This entry concerns a single TCR beta chain. The data were obtained in a study of blood T cell repertoires in COVID-19. Method: immunoSEQ multiplex PCR; TCRdb's copy keeps in-frame clones and lacks some. Here the sample spans 140,000 or so clones, 87% being singletons. Sequencing used PBMCs or T cells enriched from blood (not recorded which). The receptor was isolated from a man aged 60 to 69 who had recovered from COVID-19.

The CDR3 coding sequence is TGTGCCAGCAGGGACATTGCGACAGATACGCAGTATTTT. It codes for CASRDIATDTQYF. The V call is TRBV12-3 or TRBV12-4, the J call TRBJ2-3, with D possibly being TRBD1 (5 bases). V lost 6 bases and J 3 bases, leaving 10 bases between the germline ends. This CDR3 is 13 amino acids long.